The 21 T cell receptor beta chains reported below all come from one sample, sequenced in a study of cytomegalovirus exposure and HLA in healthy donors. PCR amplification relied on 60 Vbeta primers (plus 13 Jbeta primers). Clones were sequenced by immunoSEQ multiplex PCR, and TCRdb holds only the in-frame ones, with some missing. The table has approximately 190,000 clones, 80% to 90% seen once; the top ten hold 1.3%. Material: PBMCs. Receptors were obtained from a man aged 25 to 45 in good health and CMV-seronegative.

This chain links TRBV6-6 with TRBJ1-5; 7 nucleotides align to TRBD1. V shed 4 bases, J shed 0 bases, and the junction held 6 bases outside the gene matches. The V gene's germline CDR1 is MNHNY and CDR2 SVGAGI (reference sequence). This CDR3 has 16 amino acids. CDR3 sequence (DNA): TGTGCCAGCAGTTCAGGGACAGCCCATAGCAATCAGCCCCAGCATTTT. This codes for CASSSGTAHSNQPQHF.

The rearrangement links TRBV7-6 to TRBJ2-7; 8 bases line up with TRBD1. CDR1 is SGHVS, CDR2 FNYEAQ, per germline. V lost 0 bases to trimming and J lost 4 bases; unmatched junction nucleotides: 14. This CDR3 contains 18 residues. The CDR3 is CASSLARAGGTVLYEQYF. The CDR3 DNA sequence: TGTGCCAGCAGCTTAGCCCGTGCAGGGGGCACAGTTCTGTACGAGCAGTACTTC.

The CDR3 region has the DNA TGTGCCAGCAGCTTAGATCTGTACCAAGAGACCCAGTACTTC. Protein: CASSLDLYQETQYF. V gene TRBV7-8 combines with J gene TRBJ2-5; unclear D gene. Germline V gene sequence: CDR1 SGHVS, CDR2 FQNEAQ. The CDR3 has 14 amino acids. V dropped 1 base and J dropped 0 bases, with 6 bases sitting between them.

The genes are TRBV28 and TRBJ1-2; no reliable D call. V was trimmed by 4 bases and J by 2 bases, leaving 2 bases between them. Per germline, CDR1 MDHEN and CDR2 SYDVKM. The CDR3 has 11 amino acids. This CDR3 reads CASSSNYGYTF. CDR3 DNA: TGTGCCAGCAGTTCGAACTATGGCTACACCTTC.

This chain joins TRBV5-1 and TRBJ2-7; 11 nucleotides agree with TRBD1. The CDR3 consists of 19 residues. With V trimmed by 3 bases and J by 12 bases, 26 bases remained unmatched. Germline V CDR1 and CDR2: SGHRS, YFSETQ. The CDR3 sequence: CASSSTRGRTGGRVNPLYF. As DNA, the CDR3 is TGCGCCAGCAGCTCGACCCGAGGGAGGACAGGGGGCCGTGTAAACCCATTGTACTTC.

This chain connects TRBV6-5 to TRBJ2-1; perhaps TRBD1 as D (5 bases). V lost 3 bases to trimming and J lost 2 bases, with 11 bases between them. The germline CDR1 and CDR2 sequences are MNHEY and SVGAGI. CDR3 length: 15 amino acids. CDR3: CASSYSRVPYNEQFF. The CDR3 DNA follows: TGTGCCAGCAGTTATAGCAGGGTCCCCTACAATGAGCAGTTCTTC.

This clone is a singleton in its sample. Written as DNA, the CDR3 is TGTGCCAGCAGTTTATCGGCAGGGAACCACGAGCAGTACTTC. It encodes CASSLSAGNHEQYF. The V and J genes are TRBV27 and TRBJ2-7, with D maybe TRBD1 (5 bases). Germline CDR1 is MNHEY and CDR2 is SMNVEV (reference sequence). There are 14 residues in the CDR3. Trimming left V 0 bases short and J 5 bases short, with 11 bases between.

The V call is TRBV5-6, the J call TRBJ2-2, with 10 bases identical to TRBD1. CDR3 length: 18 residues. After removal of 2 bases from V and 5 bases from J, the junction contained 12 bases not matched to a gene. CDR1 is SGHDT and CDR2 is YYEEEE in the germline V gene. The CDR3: CASSLDVAGQGRTGELFF. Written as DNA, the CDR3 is TGTGCCAGCAGCTTAGATGTCGCGGGACAGGGGCGTACCGGGGAGCTGTTTTTT.

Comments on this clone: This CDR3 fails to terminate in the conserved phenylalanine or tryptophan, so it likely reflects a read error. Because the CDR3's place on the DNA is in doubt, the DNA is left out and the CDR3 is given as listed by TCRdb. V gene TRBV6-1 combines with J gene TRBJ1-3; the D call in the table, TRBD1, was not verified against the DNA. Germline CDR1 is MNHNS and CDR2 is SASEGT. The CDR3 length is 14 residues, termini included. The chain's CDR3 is CASSEAGPDTAFRL.

The DNA for the CDR3 is TGTGCCACCAGCAGGAACCGACAGGGAAATGAAAAACTGTTTTTT. It yields the protein CATSRNRQGNEKLFF. The chain links TRBV15 to TRBJ1-4, with 7 bases identical to TRBD1. Germline V gene lookup returns CDR1 LNHNV and CDR2 YYDKDF (reference sequence). V was clipped by 3 bases and J by 5 bases; unmatched bases: 6. This CDR3 has 15 amino acids. Full variable domain (missing parts from reference TRBV15 and TRBJ1-4): DAMVIQNPRYQVTQFGKPVTLSCSQTLNHNVMYWYQQKSSQAPKLLFHYYDKDFNNEADTPDNFQSRRPNTSFCFLDIRSPGLGDTAMYLCATSRNRQGNEKLFFGSGTQLSVL.

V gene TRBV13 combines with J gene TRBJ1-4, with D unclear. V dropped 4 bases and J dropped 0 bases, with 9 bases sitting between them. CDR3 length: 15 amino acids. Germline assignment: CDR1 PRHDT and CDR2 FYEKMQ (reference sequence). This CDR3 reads CASSSRTATNEKLFF. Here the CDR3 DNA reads TGTGCCAGCAGCTCCCGTACTGCAACTAATGAAAAACTGTTTTTT.

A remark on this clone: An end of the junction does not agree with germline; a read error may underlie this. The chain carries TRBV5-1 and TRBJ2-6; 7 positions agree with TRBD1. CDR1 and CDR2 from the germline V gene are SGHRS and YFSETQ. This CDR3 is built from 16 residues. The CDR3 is CASSLTQGSGANGLTF. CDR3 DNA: TGCGCCAGCAGCTTGACACAGGGGTCTGGGGCCAACGGCCTGACTTTC.

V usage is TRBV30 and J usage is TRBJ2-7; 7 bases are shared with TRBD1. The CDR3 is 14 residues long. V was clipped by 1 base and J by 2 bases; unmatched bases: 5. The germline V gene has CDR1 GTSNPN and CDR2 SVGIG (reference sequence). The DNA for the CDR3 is TGTGCCTGGAGTGCCGGGACAGAGACCTACGAGCAGTACTTC. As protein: CAWSAGTETYEQYF.

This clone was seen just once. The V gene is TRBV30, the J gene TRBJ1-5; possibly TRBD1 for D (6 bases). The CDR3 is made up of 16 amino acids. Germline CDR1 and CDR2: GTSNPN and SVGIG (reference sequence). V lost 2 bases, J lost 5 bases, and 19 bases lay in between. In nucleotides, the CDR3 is TGTGCCTGGAGTCCCCCCCGGACAGCCTATTATCAGCCCCAGCATTTT. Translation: CAWSPPRTAYYQPQHF.

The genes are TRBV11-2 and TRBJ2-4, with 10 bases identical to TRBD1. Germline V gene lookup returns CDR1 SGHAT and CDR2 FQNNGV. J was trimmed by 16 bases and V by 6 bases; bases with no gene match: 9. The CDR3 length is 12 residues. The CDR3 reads CASSKTGGEGYF. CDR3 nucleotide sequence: TGTGCCAGCAGTAAGACAGGGGGCGAAGGATACTTC.

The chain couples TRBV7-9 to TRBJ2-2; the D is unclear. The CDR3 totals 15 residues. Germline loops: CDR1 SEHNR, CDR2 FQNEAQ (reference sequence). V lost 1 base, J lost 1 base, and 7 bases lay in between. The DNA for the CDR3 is TGTGCCAGCAGCTTAGGCAGACTGAACACCGGGGAGCTGTTTTTT. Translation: CASSLGRLNTGELFF.

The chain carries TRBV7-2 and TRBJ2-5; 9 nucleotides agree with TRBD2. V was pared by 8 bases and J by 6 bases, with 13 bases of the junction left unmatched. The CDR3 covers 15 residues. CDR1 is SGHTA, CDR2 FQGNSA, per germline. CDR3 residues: CASSRGGAGGKTQYF. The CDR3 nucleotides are TGTGCCAGCTCTAGGGGGGGAGCGGGGGGAAAGACCCAGTACTTC.

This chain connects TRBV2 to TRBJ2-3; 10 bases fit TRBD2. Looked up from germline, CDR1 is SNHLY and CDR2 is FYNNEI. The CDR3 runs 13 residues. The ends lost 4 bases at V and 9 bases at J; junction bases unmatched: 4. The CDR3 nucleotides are TGTGCCAGCAGTGGTCTAGCGGGGGAAACGCAGTATTTT. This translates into CASSGLAGETQYF. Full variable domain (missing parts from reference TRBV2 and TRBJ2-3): EPEVTQTPSHQVTQMGQEVILRCVPISNHLYFYWYRQILGQKVEFLVSFYNNEISEKSEIFDDQFSVERPDGSNFTLKIRSTKLEDSAMYFCASSGLAGETQYFGPGTRLTVL.

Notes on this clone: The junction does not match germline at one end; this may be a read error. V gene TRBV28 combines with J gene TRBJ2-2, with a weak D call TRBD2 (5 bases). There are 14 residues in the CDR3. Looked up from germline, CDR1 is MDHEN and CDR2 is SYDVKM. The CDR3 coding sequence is TGTGCCAGCAGTTCCCTGGGTCTAACCGGGAAGCTGTTTTTT. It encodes CASSSLGLTGKLFF.

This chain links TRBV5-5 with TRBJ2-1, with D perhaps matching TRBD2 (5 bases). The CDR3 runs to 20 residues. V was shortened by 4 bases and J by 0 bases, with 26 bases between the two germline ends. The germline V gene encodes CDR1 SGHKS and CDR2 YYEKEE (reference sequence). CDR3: CASSAGLLPSPISSYNEQFF. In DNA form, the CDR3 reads TGTGCCAGCAGCGCAGGACTCCTTCCCTCCCCCATTAGCTCCTACAATGAGCAGTTCTTC. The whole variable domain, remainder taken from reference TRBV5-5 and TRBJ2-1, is DAGVTQSPTHLIKTRGQQVTLRCSPISGHKSVSWYQQVLGQGPQFIFQYYEKEERGRGNFPDRFSARQFPNYSSELNVNALLLGDSALYLCASSAGLLPSPISSYNEQFFGPGTRLTVL.

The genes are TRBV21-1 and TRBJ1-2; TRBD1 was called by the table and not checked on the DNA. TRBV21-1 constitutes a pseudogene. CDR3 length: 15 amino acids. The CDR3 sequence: CASPPNTGDGYGYTF. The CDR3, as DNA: TGTGCCAGCCCGCCAAACACAGGGGACGGCTATGGCTACACCTTC.